Listed below are T cell receptor beta chains from one sample, sequenced in a study of HIV-infected children after antiretroviral therapy interruption. TCRdb re-called the 3' RACE reads through MiXCR, storing one row per CDR3 protein. The sample has about 15,000 distinct CDR3 sequences; around 3.4% are singletons. The sequencing here drew on CD45RO+ CD8+ T cells from PBMCs, pooled from several time points, taken from a donor given antiretroviral therapy, either interrupted or continuous. Receptor source: a pool of human donors with HIV. Both conserved end residues are part of each CDR3. Each record gives: V gene, J gene, CDR3 protein.

v_gene: TRBV4-2
j_gene: TRBJ1-5
CDR3aa: CASSQDGGGHSNQPQHF

v_gene: TRBV12-3/TRBV12-4
j_gene: TRBJ2-4
CDR3aa: CASNSAGDNIQYF

v_gene: TRBV7-9
j_gene: TRBJ1-1
CDR3aa: CASSPLPPVGDLTEAFF

v_gene: TRBV19
j_gene: TRBJ2-2
CDR3aa: CATHPGGPGELFF

v_gene: TRBV15
j_gene: TRBJ2-1
CDR3aa: CATRPSSYNEQFF

v_gene: TRBV4-1
j_gene: TRBJ1-4
CDR3aa: CASSQDRAGINEKLFF

v_gene: TRBV28
j_gene: TRBJ1-2
CDR3aa: CASSLEDRDYGYTF

v_gene: TRBV7-9
j_gene: TRBJ1-1
CDR3aa: CASLTGGHTEAFF

v_gene: TRBV23-1
j_gene: TRBJ1-2
CDR3aa: CASSQPGRDPYNYGYTF

v_gene: TRBV7-2
j_gene: TRBJ1-6
CDR3aa: CASSGGRLNSPLHF

v_gene: TRBV10-3
j_gene: TRBJ1-2
CDR3aa: CAISESGARNGYTF

v_gene: TRBV24-1
j_gene: TRBJ2-5
CDR3aa: CATSERDSSGETQYF

v_gene: TRBV12-3/TRBV12-4
j_gene: TRBJ1-5
CDR3aa: CASSRATGIGQPQHF

v_gene: TRBV4-2
j_gene: TRBJ1-2
CDR3aa: CASSGEGDRGLYGYTF

v_gene: TRBV12-5
j_gene: TRBJ1-5
CDR3aa: CASGLSSDSNQPQHF

v_gene: TRBV6-4
j_gene: TRBJ2-2
CDR3aa: CASRKQDTGELFF

v_gene: TRBV7-3
j_gene: TRBJ2-5
CDR3aa: CASSLTGLAGAGGETQYF

v_gene: TRBV28
j_gene: TRBJ1-1
CDR3aa: CASSFVRATEAFF

v_gene: TRBV12-5
j_gene: TRBJ2-2
CDR3aa: CASAPDRGLAGELFF

v_gene: TRBV6-1
j_gene: TRBJ1-1
CDR3aa: CASSEEVRGAEAFF

v_gene: TRBV7-9
j_gene: TRBJ1-1
CDR3aa: CASSLTGKMNTEAFF

v_gene: TRBV5-1
j_gene: TRBJ1-2
CDR3aa: CASSKGQGFGGYTF

v_gene: TRBV6-4
j_gene: TRBJ2-3
CDR3aa: CASSRQGSTDTQYF

v_gene: TRBV2
j_gene: TRBJ2-7
CDR3aa: CASSGGKAYEQYF

v_gene: TRBV4-1
j_gene: TRBJ2-1
CDR3aa: CASSQPVLAGDNNEQFF

v_gene: TRBV5-1
j_gene: TRBJ1-1
CDR3aa: CASKPEGGTEAFF

v_gene: TRBV5-1
j_gene: TRBJ1-2
CDR3aa: CASSSTPGFYGYTF

v_gene: TRBV6-1
j_gene: TRBJ1-2
CDR3aa: CASSELLTDNYGYTF

v_gene: TRBV28
j_gene: TRBJ2-6
CDR3aa: CASSLWGADGANVLTF

v_gene: TRBV9
j_gene: TRBJ2-3
CDR3aa: CASSPLGTSGGLRLSSTDTQYF

v_gene: TRBV7-3
j_gene: TRBJ1-4
CDR3aa: CASSLKAEGPSREKLFF

v_gene: TRBV18
j_gene: TRBJ2-7
CDR3aa: CASSYQGDEQYF

v_gene: TRBV24-1
j_gene: TRBJ1-1
CDR3aa: CATRHHVNTEAFF

v_gene: TRBV28
j_gene: TRBJ1-5
CDR3aa: CASSPSDRINQPQHF

v_gene: TRBV27
j_gene: TRBJ2-3
CDR3aa: CASSLSGTDTQYF